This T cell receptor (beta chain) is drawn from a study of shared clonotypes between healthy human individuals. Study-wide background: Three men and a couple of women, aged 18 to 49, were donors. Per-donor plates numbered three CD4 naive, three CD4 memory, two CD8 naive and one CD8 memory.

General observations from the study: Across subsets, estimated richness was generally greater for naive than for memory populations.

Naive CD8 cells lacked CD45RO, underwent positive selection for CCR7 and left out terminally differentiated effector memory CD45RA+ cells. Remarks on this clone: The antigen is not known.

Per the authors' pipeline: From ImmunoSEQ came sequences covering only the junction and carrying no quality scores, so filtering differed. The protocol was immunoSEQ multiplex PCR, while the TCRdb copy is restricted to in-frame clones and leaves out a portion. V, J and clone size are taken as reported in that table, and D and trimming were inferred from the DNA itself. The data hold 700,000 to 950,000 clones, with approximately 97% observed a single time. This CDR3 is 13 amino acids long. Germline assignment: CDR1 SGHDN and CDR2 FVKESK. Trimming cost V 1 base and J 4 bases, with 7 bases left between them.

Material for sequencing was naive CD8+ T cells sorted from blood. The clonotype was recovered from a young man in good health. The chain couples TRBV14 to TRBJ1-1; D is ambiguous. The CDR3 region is CASSQVMGTEAFF. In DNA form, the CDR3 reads TGTGCCAGCAGCCAAGTGATGGGCACTGAAGCTTTCTTT.